What follows is one TCR beta chain and its context. Amplification in unsorted PBMC replicate PCRs started from approximately 300 ng DNA, which equals about 30,000 T cell genomes. Ten immunoSEQ deep assay plates were used to sequence unsorted PBMC DNA. Sequencing was performed with immunoSEQ multiplex PCR; in TCRdb, only in-frame clones are kept and a portion is missing. Among around 500,000 clones, around 79% were seen once, and the ten largest hold under 15%. This entry is derived from a study of shared clonotypes between healthy human individuals. CDR1 and CDR2 from the germline V gene are MDHEN and SYDVKM. V was trimmed by 8 bases and J by 3 bases, leaving 11 bases between them. The CDR3 consists of 12 residues.

This chain connects TRBV28 to TRBJ2-7; D is unclear. Sequencing used PBMCs. This TCR derives from a woman between 40 and 50 years old in good health. Some clones in this sample may be carry-over from other donors' samples. The CDR3 bases are TGTGCCAGCTGCGTCCGATACTACGAGCAGTACTTC. Translated, it gives CASCVRYYEQYF. Full variable domain (remainder filled in from reference TRBV28 and TRBJ2-7): DVKVTQSSRYLVKRTGEKVFLECVQDMDHENMFWYRQDPGLGLRLIYFSYDVKMKEKGDIPEGYSVSREKKERFSLILESASTNQTSMYLCASCVRYYEQYFGPGTRLTVT.